A selection of T cell receptor beta chains follows, all from one sample in a study of T-cell reconstitution after alpha-beta-depleted transplantation in children. TCRdb re-analysed the PCR reads in MiXCR, keeping a single row per CDR3 protein. Found here are 190,000 or so distinct CDR3 sequences, roughly 6.3% of them singletons; the top ten hold about 4.3%. The sample here was PBMCs, taken before TCRalphabeta/CD19-depleted stem cell transplant. All receptors derive from a girl younger than two with combined immunodeficiency, due to receive a stem cell transplant. Both conserved end residues are part of each CDR3. Clone size is not always given. Where it is, it says once, few, many or a class for expanded clones.

V,size,CDR3
TRBV6-1,many,CASCPLAGLHNEQFF
TRBV12-3/TRBV12-4,many,CASSLGPTPYNEQFF
TRBV6-1,many,CASSPSGGFSGANVLTF
TRBV12-3/TRBV12-4,many,CASGLAGEYEQFF
TRBV9,many,CASSAGLNTEAFF
TRBV4-1,many,CASSQAFLAGELFF
TRBV5-1,many,CASSLVNRGQGSNEQFF
TRBV27,few,CASSLSQAPGEAFF
TRBV21-1,-,CARGGGRNTEAFF
TRBV5-1,few,CASSWKGPGDEQFF
TRBV29-1,-,CSVTGTVDSGNTIYF
TRBV20-1,many,CSARQTLAGATYTGELFF
TRBV20-1,many,CSARFHHSGHRIPQFF
TRBV7-9,many,CASTPGLGYNEQFF
TRBV20-1,-,CSARGTGVPHRYSSTDTQYF
TRBV10-3,many,CAISERGRDTEAFF
TRBV7-9,many,CASSLGYLGETQYF
TRBV12-3/TRBV12-4,few,CASRLRQGGADTQYF
TRBV28,many,CASSRTLDSDGELFF
TRBV27,many,CASSLVGRGETQYF
TRBV4-1,many,CASMWTGGTGELFF
TRBV7-8,many,CASSLPLVSGGKNTDTQYF
TRBV11-3,few,CASTSLASQGETQYF
TRBV7-2,many,CASSFWTSGTEQYF
TRBV12-3/TRBV12-4,many,CASSRPGTSGVQQETQYF
TRBV24-1,many,CATSVGGSGETQYF
TRBV18,many,CASSPSGEQFF
TRBV7-9,few,CASSTGVPFKQYF
TRBV15,few,CATSRGGHGGELFF
TRBV11-3,-,CAISFGVEDYGYTF
TRBV29-1,many,CSVEVGLAGLKSSYNEQFF
TRBV27,many,CASSLLANSLYNEQFF
TRBV24-1,many,CATSDLLFPIYNEQFF
TRBV4-3,many,CASSQVSGLNTGELFF
TRBV20-1,few,CSASKFEGVVYEQYF
TRBV20-1,-,CSARDRGPTNLIDEKLFF
TRBV28,many,CASSLYAQGKDEQYF
TRBV4-2,many,CASSQNRLGKGEQYF
TRBV12-5,many,CASGPSPPDREDIQYF
TRBV29-1,many,CSVGQDYGYTF
TRBV7-7,many,CASSRENIQYF
TRBV7-2,few,CASSWGEFSLNQPQHF
TRBV29-1,many,CSVEGPAGAYNEQFF
TRBV4-3,many,CASSPGTGYQETQYF
TRBV28,-,CASSFRLADTDTQYF
TRBV3-1,few,CASSQRLDYGYTF
TRBV15,many,CATSRATGTEQYF
TRBV20-1,few,CSATYSGGFSYEQYF